This T cell receptor (beta chain) was profiled in a study of CD8 T cells in Susac syndrome. Notes on the study in general: It was acknowledged in the study that the number of individuals who were included in its TCR sequencing and HLA analysis was relatively small.

Random-hexamer reverse transcription was applied to roughly 0.5 to 1 ug RNA. The TCR beta CDR3 was amplified by immunoSEQ multiplex PCR across 54 Vbeta, 13 Jbeta. TCRdb passed the immunoSEQ multiplex PCR reads through MiXCR, listing each CDR3 protein once. Of roughly 130,000 distinct CDR3 sequences in the sample, around 95% were seen once. Worth noting for this clonotype: As yet, its antigen is unknown.

This CDR3 is 15 amino acids long. The V and J ends lost 3 bases and 3 bases respectively, with 13 bases between them. The chain recombines TRBV12-3 or TRBV12-4 with TRBJ2-3; D may be TRBD2 (6 bases). The TCR comes from a human donor with multiple sclerosis. The sequencing sample was made of CD4+ T cells from PBMCs. CDR3 DNA: TGTGCCAGCAGTTTTGTGCCGGGAGCAACAGATACGCAGTATTTT. Translating gives CASSFVPGATDTQYF.